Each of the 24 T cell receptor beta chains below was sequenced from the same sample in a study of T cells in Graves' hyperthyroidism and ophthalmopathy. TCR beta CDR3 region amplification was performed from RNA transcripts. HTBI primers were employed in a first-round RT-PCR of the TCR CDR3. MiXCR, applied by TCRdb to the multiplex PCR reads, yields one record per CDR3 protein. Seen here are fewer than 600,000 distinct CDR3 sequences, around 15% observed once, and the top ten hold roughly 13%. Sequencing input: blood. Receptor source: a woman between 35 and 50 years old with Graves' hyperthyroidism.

CDR3 amino acids: CASSESGRPQHF. The CDR3 bases are TGTGCCAGCAGTGAGAGCGGGAGGCCCCAGCATTTT. J is TRBJ1-5 and V is TRBV2; D remains unclear. The CDR3 contains 12 residues. The V gene lost 3 bases and the J gene lost 9 bases, with 9 bases spanning the gap. Germline CDR1 reads SNHLY; CDR2 reads FYNNEI. Based on the CDR3 plus reference TRBV2 and TRBJ1-5, the full variable domain is EPEVTQTPSHQVTQMGQEVILRCVPISNHLYFYWYRQILGQKVEFLVSFYNNEISEKSEIFDDQFSVERPDGSNFTLKIRSTKLEDSAMYFCASSESGRPQHFGDGTRLSIL.

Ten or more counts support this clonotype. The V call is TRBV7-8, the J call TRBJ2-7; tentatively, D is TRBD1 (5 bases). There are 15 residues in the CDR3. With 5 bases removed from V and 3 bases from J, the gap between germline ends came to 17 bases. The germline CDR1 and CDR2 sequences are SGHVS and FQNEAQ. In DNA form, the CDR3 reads TGTGCCAGCAGCCCCCCCCCTAGGCAGGGCTACGAGCAGTACTTC. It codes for CASSPPPRQGYEQYF.

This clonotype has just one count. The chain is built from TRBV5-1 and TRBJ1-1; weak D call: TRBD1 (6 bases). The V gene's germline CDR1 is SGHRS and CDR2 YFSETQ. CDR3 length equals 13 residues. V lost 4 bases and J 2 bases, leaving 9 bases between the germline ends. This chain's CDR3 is CASSKTGNTEAFF. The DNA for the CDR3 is TGCGCCAGCAGCAAGACAGGAAACACTGAAGCTTTCTTT.

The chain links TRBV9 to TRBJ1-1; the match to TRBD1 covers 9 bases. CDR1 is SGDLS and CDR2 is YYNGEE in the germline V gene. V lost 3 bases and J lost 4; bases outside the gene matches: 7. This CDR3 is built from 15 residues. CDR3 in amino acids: CASSETGGVGTEAFF. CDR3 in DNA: TGTGCCAGCAGCGAAACAGGGGGCGTCGGCACTGAAGCTTTCTTT.

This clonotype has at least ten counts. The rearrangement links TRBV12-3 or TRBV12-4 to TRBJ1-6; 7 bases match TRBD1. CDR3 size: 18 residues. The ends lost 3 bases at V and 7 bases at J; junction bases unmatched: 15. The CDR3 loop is CASSFPLWDSRRNSPLHF. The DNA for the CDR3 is TGTGCCAGCAGTTTTCCTTTATGGGACAGTCGACGAAATTCACCCCTCCACTTT.

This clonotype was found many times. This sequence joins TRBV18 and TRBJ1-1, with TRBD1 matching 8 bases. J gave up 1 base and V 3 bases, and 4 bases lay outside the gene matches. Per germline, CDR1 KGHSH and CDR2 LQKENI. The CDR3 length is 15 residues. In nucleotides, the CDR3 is TGTGCCAGCTCACCGGACAGGGTACAGAACACTGAAGCTTTCTTT. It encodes CASSPDRVQNTEAFF.

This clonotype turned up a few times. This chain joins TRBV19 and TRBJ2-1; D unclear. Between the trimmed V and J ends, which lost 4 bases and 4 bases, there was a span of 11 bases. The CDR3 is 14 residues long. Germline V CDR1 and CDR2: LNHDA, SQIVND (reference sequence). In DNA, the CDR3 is TGTGCCAGTAGTAGGAGTGGAAATTACAATGAGCAGTTCTTC. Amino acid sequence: CASSRSGNYNEQFF.

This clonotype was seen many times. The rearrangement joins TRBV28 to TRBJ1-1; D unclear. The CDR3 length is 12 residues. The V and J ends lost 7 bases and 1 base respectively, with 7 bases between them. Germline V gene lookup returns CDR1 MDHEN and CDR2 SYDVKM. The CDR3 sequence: CASTYSNTEAFF. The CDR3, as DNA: TGTGCCAGCACGTACTCGAACACTGAAGCTTTCTTT.

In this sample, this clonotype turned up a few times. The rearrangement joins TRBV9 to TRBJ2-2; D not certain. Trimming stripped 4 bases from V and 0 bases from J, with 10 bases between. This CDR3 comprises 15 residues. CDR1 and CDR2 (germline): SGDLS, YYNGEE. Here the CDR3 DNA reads TGTGCCAGCAGCTCGGCCAACGCGAACACCGGGGAGCTGTTTTTT. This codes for CASSSANANTGELFF.

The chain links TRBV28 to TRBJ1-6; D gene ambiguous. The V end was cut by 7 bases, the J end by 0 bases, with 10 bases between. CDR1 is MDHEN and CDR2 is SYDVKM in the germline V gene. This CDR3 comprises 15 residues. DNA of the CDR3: TGTGCCAGCAAGAGGGAATTCTCCTATAATTCACCCCTCCACTTT. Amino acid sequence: CASKREFSYNSPLHF. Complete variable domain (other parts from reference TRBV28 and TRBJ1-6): DVKVTQSSRYLVKRTGEKVFLECVQDMDHENMFWYRQDPGLGLRLIYFSYDVKMKEKGDIPEGYSVSREKKERFSLILESASTNQTSMYLCASKREFSYNSPLHFGNGTRLTVT.

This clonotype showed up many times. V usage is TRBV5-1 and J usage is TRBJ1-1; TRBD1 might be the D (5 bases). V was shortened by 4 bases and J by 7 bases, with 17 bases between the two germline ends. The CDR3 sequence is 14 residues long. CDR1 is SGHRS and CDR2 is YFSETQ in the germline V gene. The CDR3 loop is CASSLSGREFEAFF. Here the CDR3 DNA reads TGCGCCAGCAGCCTTTCGGGACGCGAATTTGAAGCTTTCTTT.

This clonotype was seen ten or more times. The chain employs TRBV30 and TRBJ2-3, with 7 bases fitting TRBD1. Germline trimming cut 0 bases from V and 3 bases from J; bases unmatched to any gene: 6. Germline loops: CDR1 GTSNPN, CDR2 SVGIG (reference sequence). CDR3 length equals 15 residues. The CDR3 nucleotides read TGTGCCTGGAGTGTACAAGGGGGCCCGACAGATACGCAGTATTTT. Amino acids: CAWSVQGGPTDTQYF.

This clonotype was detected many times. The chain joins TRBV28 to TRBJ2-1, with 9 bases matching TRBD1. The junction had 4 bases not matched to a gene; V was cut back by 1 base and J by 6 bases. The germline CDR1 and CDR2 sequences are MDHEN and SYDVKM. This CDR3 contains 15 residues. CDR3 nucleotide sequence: TGTGCCAGCAGTTTATCGGGACAGGGATTCAATGAGCAGTTCTTC. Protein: CASSLSGQGFNEQFF. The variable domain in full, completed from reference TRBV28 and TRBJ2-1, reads DVKVTQSSRYLVKRTGEKVFLECVQDMDHENMFWYRQDPGLGLRLIYFSYDVKMKEKGDIPEGYSVSREKKERFSLILESASTNQTSMYLCASSLSGQGFNEQFFGPGTRLTVL.

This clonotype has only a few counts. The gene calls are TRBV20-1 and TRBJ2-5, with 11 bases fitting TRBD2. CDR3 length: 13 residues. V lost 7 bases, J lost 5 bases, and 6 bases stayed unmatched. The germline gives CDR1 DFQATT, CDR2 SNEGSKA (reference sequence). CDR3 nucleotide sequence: TGCAGTGGTCTAGCGGGAGGCAGTGAGACCCAGTACTTC. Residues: CSGLAGGSETQYF.

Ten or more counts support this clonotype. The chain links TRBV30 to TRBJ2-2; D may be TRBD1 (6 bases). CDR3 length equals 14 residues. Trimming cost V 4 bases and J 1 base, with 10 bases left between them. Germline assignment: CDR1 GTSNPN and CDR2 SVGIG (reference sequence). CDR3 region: CAWMDRKNTGELFF. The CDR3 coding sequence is TGTGCCTGGATGGACAGAAAGAACACCGGGGAGCTGTTTTTT.

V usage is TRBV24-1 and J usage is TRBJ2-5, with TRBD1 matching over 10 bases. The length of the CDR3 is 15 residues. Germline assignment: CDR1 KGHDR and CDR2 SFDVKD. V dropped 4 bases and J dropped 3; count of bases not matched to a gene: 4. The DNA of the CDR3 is TGTGCCACCAGTGAGGCCGGGACAGGGGAAGAGACCCAGTACTTC. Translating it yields CATSEAGTGEETQYF.

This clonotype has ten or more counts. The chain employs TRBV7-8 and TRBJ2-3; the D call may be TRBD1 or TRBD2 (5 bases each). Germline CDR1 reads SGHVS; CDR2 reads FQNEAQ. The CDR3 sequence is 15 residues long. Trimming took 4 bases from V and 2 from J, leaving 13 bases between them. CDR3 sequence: CASSSGTVVTDTQYF. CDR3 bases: TGTGCCAGCAGCTCCGGGACGGTAGTCACAGATACGCAGTATTTT.

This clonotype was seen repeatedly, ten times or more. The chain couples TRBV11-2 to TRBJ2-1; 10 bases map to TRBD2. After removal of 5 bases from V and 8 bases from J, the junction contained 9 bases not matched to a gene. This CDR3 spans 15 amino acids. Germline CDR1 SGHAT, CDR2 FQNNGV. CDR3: CASSVPGLARDEQFF. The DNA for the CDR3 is TGTGCCAGCAGCGTTCCGGGACTAGCGCGCGATGAGCAGTTCTTC.

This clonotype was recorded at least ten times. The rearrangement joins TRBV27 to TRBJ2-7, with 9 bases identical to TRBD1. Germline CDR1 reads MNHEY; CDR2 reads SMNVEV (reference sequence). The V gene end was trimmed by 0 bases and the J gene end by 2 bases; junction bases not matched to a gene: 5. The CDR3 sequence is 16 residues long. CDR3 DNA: TGTGCCAGCAGTTTATCAGGACAGGGGCCGACCTACGAGCAGTACTTC. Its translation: CASSLSGQGPTYEQYF.

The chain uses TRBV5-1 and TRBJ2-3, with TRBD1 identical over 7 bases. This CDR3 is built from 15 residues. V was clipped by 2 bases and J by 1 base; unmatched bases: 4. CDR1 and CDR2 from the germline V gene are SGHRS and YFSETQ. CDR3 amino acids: CASSFDRDGTDTQYF. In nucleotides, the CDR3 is TGCGCCAGCAGCTTCGACAGGGACGGCACAGATACGCAGTATTTT.

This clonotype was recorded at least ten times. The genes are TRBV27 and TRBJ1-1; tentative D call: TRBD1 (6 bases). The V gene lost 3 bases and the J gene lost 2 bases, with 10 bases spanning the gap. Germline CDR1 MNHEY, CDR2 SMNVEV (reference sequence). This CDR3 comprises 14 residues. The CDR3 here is CASSFFRGNTEAFF. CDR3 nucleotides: TGTGCCAGCAGTTTTTTCAGGGGAAACACTGAAGCTTTCTTT.

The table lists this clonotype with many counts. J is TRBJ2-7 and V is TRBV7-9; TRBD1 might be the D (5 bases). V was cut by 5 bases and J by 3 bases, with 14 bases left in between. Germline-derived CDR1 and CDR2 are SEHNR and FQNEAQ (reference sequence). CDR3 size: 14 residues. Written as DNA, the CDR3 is TGTGCCAGCAGCCCTACGACAGAACTCTACGAGCAGTACTTC. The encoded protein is CASSPTTELYEQYF.

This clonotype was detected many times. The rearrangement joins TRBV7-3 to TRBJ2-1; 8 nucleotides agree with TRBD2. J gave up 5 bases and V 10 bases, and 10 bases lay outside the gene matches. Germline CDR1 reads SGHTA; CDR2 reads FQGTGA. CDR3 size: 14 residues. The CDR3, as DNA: TGTGCCACCGCCCTTGGACTAGCTAACAATGAGCAGTTCTTC. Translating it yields CATALGLANNEQFF.

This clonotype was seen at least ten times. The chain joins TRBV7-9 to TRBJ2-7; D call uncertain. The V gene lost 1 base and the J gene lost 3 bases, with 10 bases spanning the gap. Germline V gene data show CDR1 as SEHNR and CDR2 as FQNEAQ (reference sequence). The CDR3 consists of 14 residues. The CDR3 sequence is CASSLVGQSYEQYF. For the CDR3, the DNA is TGTGCCAGCAGCTTAGTGGGCCAGAGCTACGAGCAGTACTTC.